Listed below are T cell receptor beta chains from one sample, sequenced in a study of T cell repertoires in cytomegalovirus infection. Each CDR3 protein gets one entry after TCRdb re-called the reads with MiXCR. The data contain 450,000 to 650,000 distinct CDR3 sequences, approximately 40% of them singletons. The antigens for these receptors are not known. The source was cultured PBMCs, collected from culture after CMV antigen stimulation. These receptors were taken from a human donor in good health (CMV status not recorded). Some clones in this sample may be carry-over from other donors' samples. Both conserved end residues are part of each CDR3. D genes are given only for firm matches. A row's size may be missing; if present it is once, few, many or a size class.

TRBJ2-1 | TRBV11-2 | . | . | TGTGCCAGCAGCTTAGATCGGCGGTTGGGGCCACAGTTCTTC | CASSLDRRLGPQFF
TRBJ1-2 | TRBV12-3/TRBV12-4 | . | . | TGTGCCAGCAGTCACAATGACCCAGGCTATGGCTACACCTTC | CASSHNDPGYGYTF
TRBJ1-4 | TRBV7-2 | . | few | TGTGCCAGCAGCTTAGCGCTTATAGGAGCTAATGAAAAACTGTTTTTT | CASSLALIGANEKLFF
TRBJ2-7 | TRBV7-8 | . | . | TGTGCCAGCAGCTTATTCGGAGGGGGTTATGCAGCCTACGAGCAGTACTTC | CASSLFGGGYAAYEQYF
TRBJ1-1 | TRBV10-3 | . | . | TGTGCCATCAGTGAGGGTGGATTGGGGGGCGTTAGCACTGAAGCTTTCTTT | CAISEGGLGGVSTEAFF
TRBJ1-5 | TRBV20-1 | . | . | TGCAGTGCTATCAGGTGGGACAATCAGCCCCAGCATTTT | CSAIRWDNQPQHF
TRBJ2-3 | TRBV10-3 | . | . | TGTGCCATCGGGGATAGCGGACTCACAGATACGCAGTATTTT | CAIGDSGLTDTQYF
TRBJ1-4 | TRBV5-1 | . | . | TGCGCCAGTAACCCCGGGACGAATAATGAAAAACTGTTTTTT | CASNPGTNNEKLFF
TRBJ1-4 | TRBV19 | . | once | TGTGCCAGTAGTCCACTTTGGGGAGATTCTAATGAAAAACTGTTTTTT | CASSPLWGDSNEKLFF
TRBJ2-1 | TRBV4-3 | TRBD1 | few | TGCGCCAGCAGCCAAGATTACGGGACAGCCTACAATGAGCAGTTCTTC | CASSQDYGTAYNEQFF
TRBJ2-3 | TRBV28 | TRBD1 | few | TGTGCCAGCAGTTCCCCGGACAGGGTTGGGCAGTATTTT | CASSSPDRVGQYF
TRBJ2-7 | TRBV7-2 | . | . | TGTGCCAGCAGCTCCCCGGGGCGGGAGCAGTACTTC | CASSSPGREQYF
TRBJ2-7 | TRBV27 | TRBD2 | few | TGTGCCAGCAGTCTATCGGGACTAGCCACCGGGTACGAGCAGTACTTC | CASSLSGLATGYEQYF
TRBJ2-3 | TRBV12-3/TRBV12-4 | TRBD2 | . | TGTGCCAGCAGTTTATCGCTAGCGGGATACACAGATACGCAGTATTTT | CASSLSLAGYTDTQYF
TRBJ2-5 | TRBV10-3 | . | . | TGTGCCACGGGGGAGACGGGGGCAACGGAGACCCAGTACTTC | CATGETGATETQYF
TRBJ2-7 | TRBV3-1 | . | . | TGTGCCAGCAGCCAAGAACCAGGGGTCTACGAGCAGTACTTC | CASSQEPGVYEQYF
TRBJ2-1 | TRBV24-1 | TRBD2 | once | TGTGCCACCAGTGATACCCGCGGGGGGAACAATGAGCAGTTCTTC | CATSDTRGGNNEQFF
TRBJ1-3 | TRBV19 | TRBD1 | once | TGTGCCAGTAGTGGGACAGGCGTCTCTGGAAACACCATATATTTT | CASSGTGVSGNTIYF
TRBJ2-7 | TRBV28 | . | . | TGTGCCAGCCCCAGGGTCTACGAGCAGTACTTC | CASPRVYEQYF
TRBJ2-2 | TRBV7-9 | . | . | TGTGCCAGCAGCAAATCCGCGGTTGGGACCGGGGAGCTGTTTTTT | CASSKSAVGTGELFF
TRBJ1-1 | TRBV7-2 | . | . | TGTGCCAGCAGCTCTTGGCCTGAACTTAAAGAGGCACGAGGGGCTTTCTTT | CASSSWPELKEARGAFF
TRBJ2-3 | TRBV7-6 | TRBD2 | . | TGTGCCAGCAGCTTACATTTAGCGGGGGGCCCGGGCACAGATACGCAGTATTTT | CASSLHLAGGPGTDTQYF
TRBJ2-7 | TRBV12-5 | TRBD2 | many | TGTGCTAGTGGCCCGACCGGGACTAGCGGGAAATTTAGGCGCGAGCAGTACTTC | CASGPTGTSGKFRREQYF
TRBJ2-1 | TRBV6-2/TRBV6-3 | . | few | TGTGCCAGCAGTTATAACTCATTCTCCTACAATGAGCAGTTCTTC | CASSYNSFSYNEQFF
TRBJ2-1 | TRBV7-2 | . | . | TGTGCCAGCAGCTTCCGGACTGCCCGCAATGAGCAGTTCTTC | CASSFRTARNEQFF
TRBJ2-3 | TRBV5-5 | . | . | TGTGCCAGCAGCTTGAATATACGCACAGATACGCAGTATTTT | CASSLNIRTDTQYF
TRBJ2-3 | TRBV7-2 | TRBD2 | . | TGTGCCAGCAGCTCTAGCGGGATGATGCAGTATTTT | CASSSSGMMQYF
TRBJ1-6 | TRBV7-8 | . | few | TGTGCCAGCAGCTTAGAATGGCAGTATGATCCCCTCCACTTT | CASSLEWQYDPLHF
TRBJ1-5 | TRBV28 | . | once | TGTGCCAGCAGTTACCGCACGGATCAGCCCCAGCATTTT | CASSYRTDQPQHF